The 30 T cell receptor beta chains reported below all come from one sample, sequenced in a study of T cell changes during pregnancy in multiple sclerosis. Measured with immunoSEQ multiplex PCR; TCRdb has only the in-frame clones, and not every one. Of about 93,000 clones listed, over 80% are singletons. Here the sequenced sample was peripheral blood, taken after pregnancy. The receptors shown here come from a female donor with multiple sclerosis, enrolled in a pregnancy study.

The chain recombines TRBV6-5 with TRBJ1-4; no reliable D call. Per the germline V gene, CDR1 is MNHEY and CDR2 is SVGAGI. V lost 0 bases, J lost 8 bases, and 16 bases lay in between. The CDR3 contains 16 residues. The CDR3, as DNA: TGTGCCAGCAGTTACTCGCCCGCTCGGGGAGGGGAAAAACTGTTTTTT. It encodes CASSYSPARGGEKLFF.

This clone has only one observation. The CDR3 nucleotides are TGCGCCAGCAGCCAAGCGTTCGGGACAGGGGGCTCTGGAAACACCATATATTTT. This translates into CASSQAFGTGGSGNTIYF. The chain couples TRBV4-3 to TRBJ1-3; 11 bases agree with TRBD1. This CDR3 spans 18 amino acids. The ends lost 1 base at V and 0 bases at J; junction bases unmatched: 5. Per the germline V gene, CDR1 is LGHNA and CDR2 is YSLEER.

The chain carries TRBV27 and TRBJ2-1; a possible D gene is TRBD2 (5 bases). This CDR3 has 12 amino acids. Germline CDR1 is MNHEY and CDR2 is SMNVEV (reference sequence). V lost 5 bases and J 5 bases, leaving 7 bases between the germline ends. CDR3: CASSALDNEQFF. For the CDR3, the DNA is TGTGCCAGCAGTGCACTAGACAATGAGCAGTTCTTC.

The rearrangement links TRBV4-1 to TRBJ2-7; 9 bases are shared with TRBD1. The CDR3 has 17 residues. V was pared by 1 base and J by 0 bases, with 7 bases of the junction left unmatched. Looked up from germline, CDR1 is MGHRA and CDR2 is YSYEKL. The CDR3 region is CASSQGDRATFSYEQYF. The DNA of the CDR3 is TGCGCCAGCAGCCAAGGGGACAGGGCTACCTTCTCCTACGAGCAGTACTTC.

V usage is TRBV2 and J usage is TRBJ1-3, with 9 positions matching TRBD1. CDR3 size: 14 residues. Germline CDR1 and CDR2: SNHLY and FYNNEI. V lost 10 bases to trimming and J lost 4 bases; unmatched junction nucleotides: 8. The DNA for the CDR3 is TGTGCCATCACCCCCGGGACAGGGGGAAACACCATATATTTT. Translated, it gives CAITPGTGGNTIYF.

This chain joins TRBV2 and TRBJ1-4, with no clear D. Germline CDR1 reads SNHLY; CDR2 reads FYNNEI. The CDR3 consists of 13 residues. V was pared by 4 bases and J by 5 bases, with 8 bases between. The CDR3: CASSVPKNEKLFF. The CDR3 region has the DNA TGTGCCAGCAGTGTTCCCAAAAATGAAAAACTGTTTTTT.

This clone occurred once. The genes are TRBV7-2 and TRBJ2-1, with 7 bases that match TRBD2. The trim removed 0 bases at V and 3 bases at J, leaving 5 bases unmatched. CDR1 is SGHTA and CDR2 is FQGNSA in the germline V gene. This CDR3 is 16 amino acids long. CDR3 coding DNA: TGTGCCAGCAGCTTAGCGGGCGGGAGAATCTACAATGAGCAGTTCTTC. Protein sequence: CASSLAGGRIYNEQFF.

This sequence joins TRBV10-3 and TRBJ2-3; maybe TRBD2 (5 bases). Germline V gives CDR1 ENHRY, CDR2 SYGVKD. CDR3 length equals 12 residues. V lost 6 bases, J lost 4 bases, and 8 bases lay in between. Here the CDR3 reads CAIREAADTQYF. CDR3 in DNA: TGTGCCATCAGGGAGGCGGCAGATACGCAGTATTTT.

The chain couples TRBV5-1 to TRBJ1-2; D may be TRBD1 (6 bases). The CDR3 runs 12 residues. The V end lost 7 bases, the J end lost 6 bases, and 13 bases lay between the germline ends. The germline gives CDR1 SGHRS, CDR2 YFSETQ. Here the CDR3 reads CASRAGVDGYTF. The CDR3 bases are TGCGCCAGCCGGGCAGGGGTTGATGGCTACACCTTC.

The chain has TRBV11-3 and TRBJ2-2, with D possibly being TRBD1 (6 bases). Germline assignment: CDR1 SGHNT and CDR2 YENEEA. V was pared by 3 bases and J by 0 bases, with 11 bases between. The CDR3 runs 16 residues. CDR3 in DNA: TGTGCCAGCAGCTTGGACAGAAGACCGAACACCGGGGAGCTGTTTTTT. Its translation: CASSLDRRPNTGELFF.

This clone showed up just once. This chain joins TRBV4-2 and TRBJ2-7; no clear D gene. CDR1 LGHNA and CDR2 YNFKEQ come from the germline V gene. The CDR3 spans 16 residues. The V end was cut by 1 base, the J end by 0 bases, with 13 bases between. Written as DNA, the CDR3 is TGTGCCAGCAGCCAAGGGTTTGGTACAAGCTCCTACGAGCAGTACTTC. Its translation: CASSQGFGTSSYEQYF.

This chain links TRBV30 with TRBJ1-1; 9 bases match TRBD1. Germline V CDR1 and CDR2: GTSNPN, SVGIG (reference sequence). V trimming: 4 bases; J trimming: 13 bases; junction bases outside the gene matches: 13. This CDR3 contains 13 residues. The CDR3, as DNA: TGTGCCTGGACTTCATCCCTCGGGACAGGGTTTTTCTTT. This encodes CAWTSSLGTGFFF.

The genes are TRBV25-1 and TRBJ2-7; 8 bases line up with TRBD1. V dropped 10 bases and J dropped 8; count of bases not matched to a gene: 10. The CDR3 totals 12 residues. Germline-derived CDR1 and CDR2 are MGHDK and SYGVNS. CDR3 loop: CANQAGGAKQYF. DNA for the CDR3: TGTGCCAATCAGGCAGGGGGCGCGAAGCAGTACTTC.

The chain is built from TRBV4-1 and TRBJ2-7; 8 positions agree with TRBD1. Trimming took 1 base from V and 7 from J; bases not matched to a gene: 9. Germline CDR1 reads MGHRA; CDR2 reads YSYEKL. The CDR3 is made up of 15 amino acids. The DNA of the CDR3 is TGCGCCAGCAGCCAAGCGACAGGGGTCAGGTGGGAGCAGTACTTC. Protein sequence: CASSQATGVRWEQYF.

The chain is built from TRBV25-1 and TRBJ1-5; D is perhaps TRBD1 (6 bases). V was shortened by 4 bases and J by 2 bases, with 15 bases between the two germline ends. The CDR3 is made up of 16 amino acids. Per germline, CDR1 MGHDK and CDR2 SYGVNS. This chain's CDR3 is CASSAKQGSGNQPQHF. The CDR3 coding sequence is TGTGCCAGCAGTGCGAAACAGGGTAGTGGCAATCAGCCCCAGCATTTT.

The chain is built from TRBV6-5 and TRBJ2-1; TRBD1 matches at 8 bases. Germline V gives CDR1 MNHEY, CDR2 SVGAGI. This CDR3 is built from 15 residues. V lost 2 bases, J lost 0 bases, and 0 bases stayed unmatched. The CDR3 here is CASSYTGGSYNEQFF. Here the CDR3 DNA reads TGTGCCAGCAGTTACACAGGGGGCTCCTACAATGAGCAGTTCTTC.

This clone was recorded only once. This chain connects TRBV11-1 to TRBJ2-1, with D perhaps TRBD2 (7 bases). Germline V gene sequence: CDR1 SGHAT, CDR2 FQDESV (reference sequence). V was clipped by 2 bases and J by 5 bases, with 13 bases between them. This CDR3 spans 15 amino acids. CDR3 nucleotide sequence: TGTGCCAGCAGCTTACGGGGGGCTCTAAACAATGAGCAGTTCTTC. This translates into CASSLRGALNNEQFF. The whole variable domain, remainder taken from reference TRBV11-1 and TRBJ2-1, is EAEVAQSPRYKITEKSQAVAFWCDPISGHATLYWYRQILGQGPELLVQFQDESVVDDSQLPKDRFSAERLKGVDSTLKIQPAELGDSAMYLCASSLRGALNNEQFFGPGTRLTVL.

The rearrangement links TRBV18 to TRBJ2-7, with 9 nucleotides matching TRBD1. CDR1 KGHSH and CDR2 LQKENI come from the germline V gene. V shed 2 bases and J 5 bases; nucleotides not matched to a gene: 4. This CDR3 comprises 14 residues. The CDR3 is CASSPTDRGNEQYF. CDR3 bases: TGTGCCAGCTCACCAACGGACAGGGGAAACGAGCAGTACTTC. Full variable domain (rest looked up from reference TRBV18 and TRBJ2-7): NAGVMQNPRHLVRRRGQEARLRCSPMKGHSHVYWYRQLPEEGLKFMVYLQKENIIDESGMPKERFSAEFPKEGPSILRIQQVVRGDSAAYFCASSPTDRGNEQYFGPGTRLTVT.

This clone was observed a few times. The chain employs TRBV5-1 and TRBJ1-2; a possible D gene is TRBD1 (6 bases). The CDR3 spans 14 residues. Germline values: CDR1 SGHRS, CDR2 YFSETQ. Trimming took off 2 bases at V and 7 bases at J, with 15 bases between the two ends. The CDR3 coding sequence is TGCGCCAGCAGCTTCGAGGGGGGGTCGAGTGGCTACACCTTC. Amino acid sequence: CASSFEGGSSGYTF.

V gene TRBV6-1 combines with J gene TRBJ1-3; D call uncertain. Germline V gives CDR1 MNHNS, CDR2 SASEGT. The CDR3 contains 13 residues. Trimming removed 7 bases at V and 1 base at J, with 8 bases between. This chain's CDR3 is CASNSRSGNTIYF. Here the CDR3 DNA reads TGTGCCAGCAATTCCCGGTCTGGAAACACCATATATTTT.

The V call is TRBV7-2, the J call TRBJ2-3; 8 bases are a match to TRBD1. The ends lost 7 bases at V and 5 bases at J; junction bases unmatched: 8. Germline-derived CDR1 and CDR2 are SGHTA and FQGNSA. CDR3 size: 14 residues. CDR3 nucleotide sequence: TGTGCCAGCACCGGAGCAGGGGGCTTAGATACGCAGTATTTT. This sequence encodes CASTGAGGLDTQYF.

The V gene is TRBV30, the J gene TRBJ2-5; D uncertain. The CDR3 is 11 amino acids. Trimming removed 5 bases at V and 4 bases at J, with 8 bases between. The germline gives CDR1 GTSNPN, CDR2 SVGIG (reference sequence). In DNA, the CDR3 is TGTGCCTGGGAGTGGTTAGAGACCCAGTACTTC. This sequence encodes CAWEWLETQYF.

This chain links TRBV30 with TRBJ2-1; no firm D call. Germline CDR1 GTSNPN, CDR2 SVGIG (reference sequence). Trimming stripped 7 bases from V and 10 bases from J, with 23 bases between. CDR3 length: 14 residues. The CDR3 DNA sequence: TGTGCCTCCGTGCCGGCACCCCCGCCAGGAGAGCAGTTCTTC. It translates to CASVPAPPPGEQFF.

The rearrangement links TRBV7-2 to TRBJ2-3, with D hard to call. V lost 2 bases to trimming and J lost 1 base, with 7 bases between them. This CDR3 is 14 amino acids long. The V gene's germline CDR1 is SGHTA and CDR2 FQGNSA. CDR3 protein: CASSLKSGTDTQYF. CDR3 nucleotide sequence: TGTGCCAGCAGCTTAAAGTCAGGCACAGATACGCAGTATTTT.

The chain couples TRBV9 to TRBJ2-7, with TRBD2 matching 8 bases. Germline V lookup: CDR1 SGDLS, CDR2 YYNGEE. V trimming: 3 bases; J trimming: 0 bases; junction bases outside the gene matches: 8. The CDR3 runs 16 residues. This chain's CDR3 is CASSEGLGGFSYEQYF. DNA of the CDR3: TGTGCCAGCAGCGAGGGACTAGGCGGATTCTCCTACGAGCAGTACTTC. The whole variable domain, filled in from reference TRBV9 and TRBJ2-7, reads DSGVTQTPKHLITATGQRVTLRCSPRSGDLSVYWYQQSLDQGLQFLIQYYNGEERAKGNILERFSAQQFPDLHSELNLSSLELGDSALYFCASSEGLGGFSYEQYFGPGTRLTVT.

This clone was seen a handful of times. The V gene is TRBV7-9, the J gene TRBJ2-5, with D maybe TRBD2 (6 bases). The germline gives CDR1 SEHNR, CDR2 FQNEAQ (reference sequence). Trimming pared 4 bases from V and 2 bases from J, leaving 8 bases between. The CDR3 sequence is 13 residues long. The CDR3 DNA reads as TGTGCCAGCAGCTGGGGGGTACAAGAGACCCAGTACTTC. It codes for CASSWGVQETQYF.

The CDR3 protein is CASSVEELAGAEQYF. The CDR3, as DNA: TGTGCCAGCAGCGTAGAGGAGCTAGCGGGAGCCGAGCAGTACTTC. J is TRBJ2-7 and V is TRBV9, with 10 nucleotides matching TRBD2. Germline CDR1 reads SGDLS; CDR2 reads YYNGEE. Unmatched junction bases numbered 6, after V lost 0 bases and J lost 6 bases. The CDR3 is 15 residues long. The full variable domain, its missing parts supplied by reference TRBV9 and TRBJ2-7, is DSGVTQTPKHLITATGQRVTLRCSPRSGDLSVYWYQQSLDQGLQFLIQYYNGEERAKGNILERFSAQQFPDLHSELNLSSLELGDSALYFCASSVEELAGAEQYFGPGTRLTVT.

V usage is TRBV18 and J usage is TRBJ2-7, with TRBD2 matching over 9 bases. The V segment lost 6 bases and the J segment 1 base; nucleotides outside the gene matches: 7. Per germline, CDR1 KGHSH and CDR2 LQKENI. This CDR3 has 15 amino acids. For the CDR3, the DNA is TGTGCCAGCTCGGTAGCGGGGGACCCGTCCTACGAGCAGTACTTC. Protein product: CASSVAGDPSYEQYF.

This chain connects TRBV19 to TRBJ2-7, with TRBD1 identical over 10 bases. V lost 5 bases to trimming and J lost 7 bases; unmatched junction nucleotides: 2. Germline V lookup: CDR1 LNHDA, CDR2 SQIVND (reference sequence). The CDR3 is 12 residues long. CDR3 nucleotides: TGTGCCAGTAGTGGACAGGGGGGAGAGCAGTACTTC. This codes for CASSGQGGEQYF.

The V and J genes are TRBV30 and TRBJ2-7; 10 nucleotides line up with TRBD1. Germline V gene lookup returns CDR1 GTSNPN and CDR2 SVGIG (reference sequence). The CDR3 consists of 12 residues. With 4 bases clipped from V and 5 bases from J, the junction kept 2 bases outside the gene matches. The CDR3 DNA reads as TGTGCCTGGACGGGACAGGGGCACGAGCAGTACTTC. Protein: CAWTGQGHEQYF.